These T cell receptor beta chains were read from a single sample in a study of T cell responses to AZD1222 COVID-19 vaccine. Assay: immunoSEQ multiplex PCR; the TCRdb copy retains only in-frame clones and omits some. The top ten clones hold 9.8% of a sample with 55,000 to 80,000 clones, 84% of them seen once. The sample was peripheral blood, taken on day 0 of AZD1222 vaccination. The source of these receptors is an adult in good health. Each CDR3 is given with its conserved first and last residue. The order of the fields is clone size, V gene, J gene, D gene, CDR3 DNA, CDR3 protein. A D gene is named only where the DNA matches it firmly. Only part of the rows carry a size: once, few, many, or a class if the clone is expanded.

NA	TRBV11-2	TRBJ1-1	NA	TGTGCCAGCAGCTTAGTTCTGTCGGACAGCGCGACTGAAGCTTTCTTT	CASSLVLSDSATEAFF
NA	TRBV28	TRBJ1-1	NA	TGTGCCAGCAGTTTAGCCGAGGGGGTGGCTTTCTTT	CASSLAEGVAFF
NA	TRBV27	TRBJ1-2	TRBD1	TGTGCCAGCAGTTTAGGTGACAGGGGTCCCCCCACCTATGGCTACACCTTC	CASSLGDRGPPTYGYTF
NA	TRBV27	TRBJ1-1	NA	TGTGCCAGCAGCCCAGGAAGCACTGAAGCTTTCTTT	CASSPGSTEAFF
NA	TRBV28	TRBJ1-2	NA	TGTGCCAGCCGAGAGGCCTATGGCTACACCTTC	CASREAYGYTF
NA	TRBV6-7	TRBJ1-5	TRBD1	TGTGCCAGCAGTTCGGGACAGGGGGCATATCAGCCCCAGCATTTT	CASSSGQGAYQPQHF
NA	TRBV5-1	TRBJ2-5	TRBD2	TGCGCCAGCAGTCGGGGACTAGCGGGGGCCGGGGAGACCCAGTACTTC	CASSRGLAGAGETQYF
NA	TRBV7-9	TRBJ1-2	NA	TGTGCCAGCAGCTTAAATAACTATGGCTACACCTTC	CASSLNNYGYTF
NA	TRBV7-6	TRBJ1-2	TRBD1	TGTGCCAGCAGCCATTTGCGCGGACAGGGTGTACTCCGTCGTGGCTACACCTTC	CASSHLRGQGVLRRGYTF
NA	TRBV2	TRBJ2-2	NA	TGTGCCAGCATGGGGGTAACACCCACCGGGGAGCTGTTTTTT	CASMGVTPTGELFF
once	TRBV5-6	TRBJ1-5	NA	TGTGCCAGCAGCCGGTGGTACAGCGGCTTCTCTCAGCCCCAGCATTTT	CASSRWYSGFSQPQHF
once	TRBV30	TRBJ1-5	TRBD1	TGTGCCTGGAGGGCACGGGGACAGACCAATCAGCCCCAGCATTTT	CAWRARGQTNQPQHF
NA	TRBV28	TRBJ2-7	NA	TGTGCCAGTGTCGGTCCCTACGAGCAGTACTTC	CASVGPYEQYF
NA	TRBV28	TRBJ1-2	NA	TGTGCCAGCAGTCCGACAGGCGGTTATGGCTACACCTTC	CASSPTGGYGYTF
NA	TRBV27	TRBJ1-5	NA	TGTGCCAGCAGCTTCGGTGGGGGGGGGTTTCAGCCCCAGCATTTT	CASSFGGGGFQPQHF
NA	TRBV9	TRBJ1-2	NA	TGTGCCAGCAGCTCGCGGGACGGAGGTAATTATGGCTACACCTTC	CASSSRDGGNYGYTF
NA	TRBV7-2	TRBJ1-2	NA	TGTGCCAGCACCTTGGAGCCCTATGGCTACACCTTC	CASTLEPYGYTF
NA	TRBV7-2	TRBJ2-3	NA	TGTGCCAGCAGCTTAGCGGGGACGGAAAACACAGATACGCAGTATTTT	CASSLAGTENTDTQYF
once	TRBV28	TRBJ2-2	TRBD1	TGTGCCAGCATTTCAGCAGGGGGTCTCCGGGAGCTGTTTTTT	CASISAGGLRELFF
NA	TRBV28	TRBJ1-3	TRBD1	TGTGCCAGCAGTGCACTTCCCGGGACAGGCTCTGGAAACACCATATATTTT	CASSALPGTGSGNTIYF